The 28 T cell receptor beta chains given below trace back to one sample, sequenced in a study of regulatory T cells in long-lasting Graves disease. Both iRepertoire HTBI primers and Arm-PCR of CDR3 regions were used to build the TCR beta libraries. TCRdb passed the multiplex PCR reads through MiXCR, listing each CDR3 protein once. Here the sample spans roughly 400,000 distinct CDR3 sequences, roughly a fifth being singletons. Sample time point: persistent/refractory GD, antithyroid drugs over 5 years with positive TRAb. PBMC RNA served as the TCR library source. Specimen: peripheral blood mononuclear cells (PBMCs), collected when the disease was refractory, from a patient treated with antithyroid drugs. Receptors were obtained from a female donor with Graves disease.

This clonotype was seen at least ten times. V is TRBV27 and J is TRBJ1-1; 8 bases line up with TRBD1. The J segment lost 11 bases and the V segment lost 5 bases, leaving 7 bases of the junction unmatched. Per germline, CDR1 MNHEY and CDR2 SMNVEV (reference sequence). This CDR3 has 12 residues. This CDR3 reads CASSPQGAPAFF. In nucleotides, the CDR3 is TGTGCCAGCAGTCCCCAGGGGGCGCCTGCTTTCTTT.

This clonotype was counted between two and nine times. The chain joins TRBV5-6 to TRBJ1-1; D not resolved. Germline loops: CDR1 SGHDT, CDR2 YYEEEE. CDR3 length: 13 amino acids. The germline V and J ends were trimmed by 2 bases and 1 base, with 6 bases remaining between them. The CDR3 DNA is TGTGCCAGCAGCTTAATCACGAACACTGAAGCTTTCTTT. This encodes CASSLITNTEAFF. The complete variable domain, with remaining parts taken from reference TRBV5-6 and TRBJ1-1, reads DAGVTQSPTHLIKTRGQQVTLRCSPKSGHDTVSWYQQALGQGPQFIFQYYEEEERQRGNFPDRFSGHQFPNYSSELNVNALLLGDSALYLCASSLITNTEAFFGQGTRLTVV.

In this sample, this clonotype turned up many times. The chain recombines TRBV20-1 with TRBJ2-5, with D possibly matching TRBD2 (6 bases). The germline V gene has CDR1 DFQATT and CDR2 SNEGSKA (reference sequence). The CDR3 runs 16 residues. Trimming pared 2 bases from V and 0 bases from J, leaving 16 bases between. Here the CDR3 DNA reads TGCAGTGCTAGAAGGTGGAGGGGCGGGTACCAAGAGACCCAGTACTTC. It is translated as CSARRWRGGYQETQYF.

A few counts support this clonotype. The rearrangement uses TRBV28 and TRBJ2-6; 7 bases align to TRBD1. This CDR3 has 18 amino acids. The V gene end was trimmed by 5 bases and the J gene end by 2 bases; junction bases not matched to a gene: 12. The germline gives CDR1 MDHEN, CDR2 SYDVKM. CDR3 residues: CASSPGDRASPGANVLTF. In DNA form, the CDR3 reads TGTGCCAGCAGTCCCGGGGACAGAGCAAGCCCTGGGGCCAACGTCCTGACTTTC.

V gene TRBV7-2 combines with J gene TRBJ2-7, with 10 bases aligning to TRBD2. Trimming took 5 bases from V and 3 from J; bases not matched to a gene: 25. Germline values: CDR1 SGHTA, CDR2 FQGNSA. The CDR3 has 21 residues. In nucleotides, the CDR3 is TGTGCCAGCAGCCCCCAGCGCTACAGGGGGGGCCTAGCGGGAGTTTTCTACGAGCAGTACTTC. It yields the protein CASSPQRYRGGLAGVFYEQYF.

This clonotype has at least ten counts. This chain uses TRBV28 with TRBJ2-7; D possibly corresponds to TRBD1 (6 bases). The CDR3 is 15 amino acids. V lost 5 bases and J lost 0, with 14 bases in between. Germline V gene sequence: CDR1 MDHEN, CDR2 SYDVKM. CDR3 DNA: TGTGCCAGCAGTCAATCGACAGGCGCCTCCTACGAGCAGTACTTC. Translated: CASSQSTGASYEQYF.

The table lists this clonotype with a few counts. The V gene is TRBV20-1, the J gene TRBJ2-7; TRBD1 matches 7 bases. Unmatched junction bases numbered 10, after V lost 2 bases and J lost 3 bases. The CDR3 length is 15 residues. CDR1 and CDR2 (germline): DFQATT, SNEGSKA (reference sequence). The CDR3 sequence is CSARSRQTGIYEQYF. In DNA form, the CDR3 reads TGCAGTGCTAGATCCCGCCAGACAGGGATCTACGAGCAGTACTTC.

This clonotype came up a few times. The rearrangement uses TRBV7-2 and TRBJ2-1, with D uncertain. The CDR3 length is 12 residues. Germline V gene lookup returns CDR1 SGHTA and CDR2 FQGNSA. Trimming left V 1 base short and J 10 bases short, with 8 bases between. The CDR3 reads CASSLVGTEQFF. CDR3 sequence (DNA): TGTGCCAGCAGCTTAGTTGGCACCGAGCAGTTCTTC.

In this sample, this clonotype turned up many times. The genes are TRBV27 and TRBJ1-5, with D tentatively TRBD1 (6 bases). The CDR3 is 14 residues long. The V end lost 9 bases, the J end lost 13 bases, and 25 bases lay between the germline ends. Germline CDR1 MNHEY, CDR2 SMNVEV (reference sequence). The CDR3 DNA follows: TGTGCCAGGGCCAGGACAGCCCTAGTTAATCGTCAGCATTTT. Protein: CARARTALVNRQHF.

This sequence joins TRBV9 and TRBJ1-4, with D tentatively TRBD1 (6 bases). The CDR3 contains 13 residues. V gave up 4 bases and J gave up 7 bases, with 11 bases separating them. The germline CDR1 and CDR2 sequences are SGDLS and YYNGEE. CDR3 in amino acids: CASSPEGGEKLFF. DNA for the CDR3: TGTGCCAGCAGCCCCGAGGGGGGTGAAAAACTGTTTTTT.

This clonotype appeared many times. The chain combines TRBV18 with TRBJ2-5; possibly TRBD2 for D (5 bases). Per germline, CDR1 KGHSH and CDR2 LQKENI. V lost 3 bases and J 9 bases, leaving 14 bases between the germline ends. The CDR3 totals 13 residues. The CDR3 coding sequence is TGTGCCAGCTCACCCTCCCTCGACGGGGCCCAGTACTTC. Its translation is CASSPSLDGAQYF.

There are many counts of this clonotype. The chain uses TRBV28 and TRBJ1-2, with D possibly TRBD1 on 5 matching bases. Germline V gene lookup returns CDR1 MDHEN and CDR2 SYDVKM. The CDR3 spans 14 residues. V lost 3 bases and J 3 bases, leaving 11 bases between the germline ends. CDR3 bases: TGTGCCAGCAGTTTGGGGACGGACTACTATGGCTACACCTTC. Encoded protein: CASSLGTDYYGYTF.

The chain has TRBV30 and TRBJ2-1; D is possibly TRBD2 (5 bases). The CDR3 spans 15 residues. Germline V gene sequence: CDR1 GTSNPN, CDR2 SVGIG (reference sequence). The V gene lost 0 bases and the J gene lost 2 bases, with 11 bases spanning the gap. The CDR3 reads CAWSVGGSAYNEQFF. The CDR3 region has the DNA TGTGCCTGGAGTGTGGGTGGGAGCGCCTACAATGAGCAGTTCTTC. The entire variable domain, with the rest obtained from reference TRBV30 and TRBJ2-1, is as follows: SQTIHQWPATLVQPVGSPLSLECTVEGTSNPNLYWYRQAAGRGLQLLFYSVGIGQISSEVPQNLSASRPQDRQFILSSKKLLLSDSGFYLCAWSVGGSAYNEQFFGPGTRLTVL.

The CDR3 reads CASSDRSSYNEQFF. The CDR3 DNA sequence: TGTGCCAGCAGCGACAGGAGCTCCTACAATGAGCAGTTCTTC. V usage is TRBV2 and J usage is TRBJ2-1; a possible D gene is TRBD1 (6 bases). CDR1 is SNHLY, CDR2 FYNNEI, per germline. V lost 6 bases and J 0 bases, leaving 9 bases between the germline ends. This CDR3 has 14 residues.

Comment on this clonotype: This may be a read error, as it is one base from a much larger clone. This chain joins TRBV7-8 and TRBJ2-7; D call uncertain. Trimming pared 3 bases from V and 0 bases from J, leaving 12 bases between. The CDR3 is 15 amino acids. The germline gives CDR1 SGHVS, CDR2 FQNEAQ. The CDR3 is CASSFISRSSYEQYF. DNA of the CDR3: TGTGCCAGCAGCTTTATTAGCAGGAGCTCCTACGAGCAGTACTTC. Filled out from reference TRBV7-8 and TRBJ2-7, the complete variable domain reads GAGVSQSPRYKVAKRGQDVALRCDPISGHVSLFWYQQALGQGPEFLTYFQNEAQLDKSGLPSDRFFAERPEGSVSTLKIQRTQQEDSAVYLCASSFISRSSYEQYFGPGTRLTVT.

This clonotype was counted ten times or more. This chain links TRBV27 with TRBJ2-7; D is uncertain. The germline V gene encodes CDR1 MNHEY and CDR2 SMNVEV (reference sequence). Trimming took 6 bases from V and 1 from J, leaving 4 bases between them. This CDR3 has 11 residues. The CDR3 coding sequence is TGTGCCAGCAGCACTTCCTACGAGCAGTACTTC. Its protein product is CASSTSYEQYF.

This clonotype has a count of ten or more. As DNA, the CDR3 is TGTGCCAGCAGTCTTACGTGGACAGGGGGGTATAACACCGGGGAGCTGTTTTTT. This encodes CASSLTWTGGYNTGELFF. The rearrangement joins TRBV6-1 to TRBJ2-2, with TRBD1 matching 10 bases. Germline lookup yields CDR1 MNHNS and CDR2 SASEGT. V gave up 5 bases and J gave up 2 bases; unmatched junction bases: 11. This CDR3 region has 18 residues.

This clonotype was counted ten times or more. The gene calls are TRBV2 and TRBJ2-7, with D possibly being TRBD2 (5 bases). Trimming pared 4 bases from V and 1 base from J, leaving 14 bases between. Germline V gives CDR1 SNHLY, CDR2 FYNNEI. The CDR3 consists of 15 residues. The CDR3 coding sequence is TGTGCCAGCAGTGTTCGGACTGGGGTGTCCTACGAGCAGTACTTC. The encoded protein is CASSVRTGVSYEQYF.

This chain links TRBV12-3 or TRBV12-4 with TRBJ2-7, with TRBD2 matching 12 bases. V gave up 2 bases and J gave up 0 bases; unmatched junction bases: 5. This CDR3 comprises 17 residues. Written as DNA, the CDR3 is TGTGCCAGCAGTTTACTAGCGGGAGGGGGAAGCTCCTACGAGCAGTACTTC. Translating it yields CASSLLAGGGSSYEQYF.

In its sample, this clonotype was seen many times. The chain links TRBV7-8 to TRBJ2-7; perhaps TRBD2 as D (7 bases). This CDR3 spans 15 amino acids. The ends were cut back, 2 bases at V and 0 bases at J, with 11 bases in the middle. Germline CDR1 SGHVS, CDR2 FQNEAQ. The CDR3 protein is CASSLRGGNSYEQYF. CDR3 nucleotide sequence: TGTGCCAGCAGCTTAAGGGGGGGTAACTCCTACGAGCAGTACTTC.

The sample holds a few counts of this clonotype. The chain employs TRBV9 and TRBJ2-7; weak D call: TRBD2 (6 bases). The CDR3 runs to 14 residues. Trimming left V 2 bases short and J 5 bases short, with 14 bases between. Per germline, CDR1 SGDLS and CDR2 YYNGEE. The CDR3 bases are TGTGCCAGCAGCGTTACCGGGAGACCCAACGAGCAGTACTTC. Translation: CASSVTGRPNEQYF.

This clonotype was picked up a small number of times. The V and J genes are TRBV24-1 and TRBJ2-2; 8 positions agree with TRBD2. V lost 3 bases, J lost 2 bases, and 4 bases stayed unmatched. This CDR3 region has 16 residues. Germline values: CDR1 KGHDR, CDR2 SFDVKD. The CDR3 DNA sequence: TGTGCCACCAGTGATCCCCTAGCGGGCAACACCGGGGAGCTGTTTTTT. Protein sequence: CATSDPLAGNTGELFF.

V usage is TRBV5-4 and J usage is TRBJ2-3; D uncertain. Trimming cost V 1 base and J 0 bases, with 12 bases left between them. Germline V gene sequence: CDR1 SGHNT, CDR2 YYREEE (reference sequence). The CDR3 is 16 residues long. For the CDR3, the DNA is TGTGCCAGCAGCTTGTCTCACAGAACTAGCACAGATACGCAGTATTTT. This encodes CASSLSHRTSTDTQYF.

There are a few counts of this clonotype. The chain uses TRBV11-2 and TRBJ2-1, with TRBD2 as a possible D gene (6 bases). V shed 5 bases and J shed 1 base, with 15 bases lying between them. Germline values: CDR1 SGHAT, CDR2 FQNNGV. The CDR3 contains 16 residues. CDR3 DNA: TGTGCCAGCAGCGTCCGGGACTCGTTTTCCTACAATGAGCAGTTCTTC. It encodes CASSVRDSFSYNEQFF.

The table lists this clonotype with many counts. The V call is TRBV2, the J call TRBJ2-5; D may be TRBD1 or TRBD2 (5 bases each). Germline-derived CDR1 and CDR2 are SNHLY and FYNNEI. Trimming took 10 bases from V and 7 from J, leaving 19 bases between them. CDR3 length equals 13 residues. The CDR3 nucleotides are TGTGCCACCCAACTAGGATTTGGGGGGACCCAGTACTTC. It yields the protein CATQLGFGGTQYF.

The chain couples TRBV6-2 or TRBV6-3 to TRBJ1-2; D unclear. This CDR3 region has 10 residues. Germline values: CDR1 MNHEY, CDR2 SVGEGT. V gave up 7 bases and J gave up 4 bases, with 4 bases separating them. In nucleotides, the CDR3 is TGTGCCAGCACGTTCTATGGCTACACCTTC. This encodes CASTFYGYTF.

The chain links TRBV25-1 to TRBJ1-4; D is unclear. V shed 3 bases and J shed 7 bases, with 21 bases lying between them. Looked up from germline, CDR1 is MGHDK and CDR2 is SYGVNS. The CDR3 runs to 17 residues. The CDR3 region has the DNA TGTGCCAGCAGTGATCGAAGGCCCGACAAATGGAGTGAAAAACTGTTTTTT. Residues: CASSDRRPDKWSEKLFF.

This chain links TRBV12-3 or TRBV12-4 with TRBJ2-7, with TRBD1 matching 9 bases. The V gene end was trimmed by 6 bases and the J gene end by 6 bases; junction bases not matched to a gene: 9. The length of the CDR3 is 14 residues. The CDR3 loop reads CASRGRGQGSEQYF. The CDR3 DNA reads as TGTGCCAGCAGGGGCCGAGGACAGGGGTCCGAGCAGTACTTC.